This TCR beta chain was retrieved from a study of blood T cell repertoires in COVID-19. Trimming left V 3 bases short and J 9 bases short, with 6 bases between. From germline, CDR1 is SGHAT and CDR2 FQNNGV. The CDR3 sequence is 11 residues long. The assay was immunoSEQ multiplex PCR, and TCRdb's table has in-frame clones only and misses some. The sample includes about 220,000 clones, roughly 84% of them seen just once. Source material: peripheral blood. The TCR sequence derives from a woman aged 55-75 years with acute or convalescent COVID-19. The chain carries TRBV11-2 and TRBJ2-1; maybe TRBD2 (6 bases). The CDR3 DNA reads as TGTGCCAGCAGCTTGGGAGGTGAGCAGTTCTTC. It codes for CASSLGGEQFF.